This T cell receptor (beta chain) was observed in a study of low-dose radiotherapy and immunotherapy resistance in tumors (dated by TCRdb to 2022 to 2024). Background for the entire study: In Cohort 1, 0.5 Gy per fraction was delivered every 2 weeks, and a total PTV dose of 6.5 Gy was prescribed. Randomization of trial participants into treatment groups was not performed. Nivolumab was administered intravenously as a 240 mg flat dose every two weeks, and ipilimumab was administered intravenously at 1 mg/kg every six weeks. The translational analysis covered eight patients: three from the first dose cohort and the first five from the second dose cohort. Patients in Cohort 2 were given 1 Gy per fraction every two weeks, for a total of 13 Gy across 26 weeks. Intravenous cyclophosphamide at 200 mg/m2 was administered every two weeks, one day ahead of each radiation and immunotherapy administration. Patients took aspirin 300 mg orally once daily for four cycles, starting on cycle 1 day 1.

Sequenced using an Illumina HiSeq 2500. First-strand cDNA was synthesized with Superscript III and a set of TRAV- and TRBV-specific primers, covering both TCRalpha and TCRbeta chains. A roughly 19-cycle PCR with Phusion amplified the TCRs, pairing a constant-region primer with the adapter that was attached to the V primers. Amplification of the isolated mRNA was done with the MessageAmp II aRNA Amplification Kit, which involved a roughly 17-hour in vitro transcription at 37 degrees C. mRNA for TCR sequencing was isolated with the Dynabeads mRNA DIRECT Purification Kit. Indexed Illumina adapters were added in a second roughly 25-cycle Phusion PCR, and the resulting products were purified with AMPure XP beads. The authors' analysis ran thus. Using custom Perl scripts, TCR sequences encoding the same protein were pooled, out-of-frame sequences were removed, and the abundance of each clonotype was computed. Any TCR sequence backed by just one read was left out of the analysis. Shannon entropy, Gini index, clonality, richness, and the frequency of TCRs shared between repertoires were included as repertoire metrics. In TCRdb, the public reads were trimmed at Q25 with fastp and aligned with MiXCR, with productive beta chains retained. Entries that share a CDR3 protein sequence are merged under the most common genes and DNA. For this entry, the V and J calls and clone size follow TCRdb and not the study's own pipeline. The sample has tens of thousands of distinct CDR3 sequences on record, 25% to 30% of them singletons. The ten largest clones add up to over 9% of the sample.

From the germline V gene, CDR1 is KGHDR and CDR2 is SFDVKD. There are 14 amino acids in the CDR3, from cysteine to phenylalanine inclusive. Left in the record is the CDR3 DNA by itself, 42 bases read in frame from the first base. Trimming takes 4 bases from V and 1 base from J, and the germline ends sit 9 bases apart. According to the study, the label for this sample's time point signals: after trial treatment. Per the publication, the treatment or condition label means: LDRT plus nivolumab, ipilimumab, low-dose cyclophosphamide and aspirin (RACIN trial). Donors were enrolled in RACIN, a single-arm phase I dose-escalation trial in which nivolumab, ipilimumab, aspirin, low-dose cyclophosphamide and low-dose radiotherapy were combined. Patients were eligible if they had advanced solid tumors that were TIL-negative. Note on this clonotype: The clone's antigen remains unknown. With only one base between it and a far larger clone, this is likely a read error.

The chain employs TRBV24-1 and TRBJ1-1; the D gene cannot be named for sure. The source material was PBMCs, sampled after low-dose radiotherapy plus immunotherapy. The TCR originated in a male donor with prostate cancer. The CDR3 sequence is CATSEFVENTEAFF. The bases read TGTGCCACCAGTGAATTTGTGGAGAACACTGAAGCTTTCTTT.